The 26 T cell receptor beta chains listed next were all sequenced from one sample in a study of low-dose radiotherapy and immunotherapy resistance in tumors. Time point in this sample: before trial treatment. Primers used for first-strand cDNA, a TRAV- and TRBV-specific set, covered both alpha and beta chains. A roughly 20-cycle PCR with a constant-region primer and V-primer adapter amplified TCRs. TCRdb used MiXCR to reprocess the reads, holding one entry per CDR3 protein. The sample holds tens of thousands of distinct CDR3 sequences, under 20% seen once. The source was PBMCs, collected before treatment. Receptors were obtained from a male donor with prostate cancer.

The sample holds many counts of this clonotype. The CDR3 is CASSVGVLGLAADNEQFF. The CDR3 coding sequence is TGTGCCAGCAGCGTAGGAGTTTTAGGGCTAGCGGCGGACAATGAGCAGTTCTTC. The genes are TRBV9 and TRBJ2-1, with 7 bases fitting TRBD2. CDR3 size: 18 residues. Germline V gene sequence: CDR1 SGDLS, CDR2 YYNGEE. The junction had 14 bases not matched to a gene; V was cut back by 0 bases and J by 5 bases.

This clonotype was observed many times. The V call is TRBV7-3, the J call TRBJ1-1; 7 bases match TRBD1. CDR1 and CDR2 (germline): SGHTA, FQGTGA. V lost 2 bases and J lost 5; bases outside the gene matches: 5. CDR3 length equals 14 residues. The CDR3 nucleotides are TGTGCCAGCAGCTTACAGGGGGTAGGGACTGAAGCTTTCTTT. Amino acids: CASSLQGVGTEAFF. Full variable domain (missing parts from reference TRBV7-3 and TRBJ1-1): GAGVSQTPSNKVTEKGKYVELRCDPISGHTALYWYRQSLGQGPEFLIYFQGTGAADDSGLPNDRFFAVRPEGSVSTLKIQRTERGDSAVYLCASSLQGVGTEAFFGQGTRLTVV.

The sample holds many counts of this clonotype. The genes are TRBV15 and TRBJ1-5; D not certain. This CDR3 has 15 amino acids. V lost 0 bases and J lost 0, with 6 bases in between. Germline-derived CDR1 and CDR2 are LNHNV and YYDKDF (reference sequence). DNA of the CDR3: TGTGCCACCAGCAGAGATCGTGGTAGCAATCAGCCCCAGCATTTT. As protein: CATSRDRGSNQPQHF.

This clonotype was seen repeatedly, ten times or more. The chain joins TRBV7-2 to TRBJ1-1; maybe TRBD1 (6 bases). Per the germline V gene, CDR1 is SGHTA and CDR2 is FQGNSA. The CDR3 consists of 13 residues. Between the trimmed V and J ends, which lost 5 bases and 13 bases, there was a span of 20 bases. CDR3 nucleotide sequence: TGTGCCAGCAGCCGGCGGGGGGCTTGGGGTGGTTTCTTT. Its translation: CASSRRGAWGGFF.

This clonotype was found many times. V usage is TRBV11-2 and J usage is TRBJ2-6; 13 positions match TRBD2. V shed 4 bases, J shed 0 bases, and the junction held 9 bases outside the gene matches. The CDR3 runs 20 residues. In germline, CDR1 is SGHAT, CDR2 FQNNGV. The CDR3 DNA reads as TGTGCCAGCAGCTCTAGGACTAGCGGGGGACCAAGCTCTGGGGCCAACGTCCTGACTTTC. Amino acids: CASSSRTSGGPSSGANVLTF.

In this sample, this clonotype turned up once. V gene TRBV7-6 combines with J gene TRBJ1-3; D perhaps matches TRBD1 (6 bases). CDR3 length: 19 amino acids. V was shortened by 5 bases and J by 0 bases, with 23 bases between the two germline ends. Germline-derived CDR1 and CDR2 are SGHVS and FNYEAQ. This chain's CDR3 is CASSPTGTQPMASGNTIYF. DNA for the CDR3: TGTGCCAGCAGCCCGACAGGCACACAACCGATGGCCTCTGGAAACACCATATATTTT.

A remark on this clonotype: This sequence is one base from a far larger clone and is likely a read error. V is TRBV18 and J is TRBJ2-1, with D possibly TRBD2 on 6 matching bases. The V gene lost 10 bases and the J gene lost 10 bases, with 20 bases spanning the gap. The CDR3 is made up of 13 amino acids. Germline CDR1 reads KGHSH; CDR2 reads LQKENI. The CDR3 DNA sequence: TGTGCCACCTCGCAGCGGGCGGTTGGGGAGCAGTTCTTC. Residues: CATSQRAVGEQFF.

Many counts were recorded for this clonotype. The chain uses TRBV5-1 and TRBJ2-1; 12 positions match TRBD2. V lost 4 bases and J lost 1; bases outside the gene matches: 3. The CDR3 totals 16 residues. Germline V gene sequence: CDR1 SGHRS, CDR2 YFSETQ. CDR3 protein: CASSNGLAGSYNEQFF. The CDR3 nucleotides read TGCGCCAGCAGCAATGGACTAGCGGGATCCTACAATGAGCAGTTCTTC.

This clonotype was counted ten times or more. The genes are TRBV12-3 or TRBV12-4 and TRBJ2-2, with D unclear. This CDR3 region has 15 residues. V lost 9 bases, J lost 4 bases, and 18 bases lay in between. The CDR3 sequence: CARPLGQQSTGELFF. Here the CDR3 DNA reads TGTGCCAGACCTCTGGGCCAGCAGTCCACCGGGGAGCTGTTTTTT.

For this clonotype: Only one base separates this from a far larger clonotype, so it likely reflects a read error. V usage is TRBV6-1 and J usage is TRBJ2-7; 8 bases are shared with TRBD1. Germline V gene sequence: CDR1 MNHNS, CDR2 SASEGT. The V segment lost 8 bases and the J segment 9 bases; nucleotides outside the gene matches: 9. The CDR3 totals 12 residues. This chain's CDR3 is CASCTLTGVQYF. CDR3 nucleotides: TGTGCCAGCTGTACTCTGACAGGGGTGCAGTACTTC.

This clonotype was seen ten or more times. The DNA of the CDR3 is TGTGCCACCAGCAGAGCCGTTGACAGGCCGTTGGGATATAGCACAGATACGCAGTATTTT. Translating it yields CATSRAVDRPLGYSTDTQYF. The chain recombines TRBV15 with TRBJ2-3, with D maybe TRBD1 (6 bases). CDR3 length equals 20 residues. The germline V and J ends were trimmed by 1 base and 0 bases, with 23 bases remaining between them. Germline V gene sequence: CDR1 LNHNV, CDR2 YYDKDF (reference sequence).

This clonotype came up many times. This chain uses TRBV10-3 with TRBJ1-1, with no clear D. Germline V lookup: CDR1 ENHRY, CDR2 SYGVKD. This CDR3 is 14 amino acids long. V was pared by 5 bases and J by 1 base, with 11 bases between. This CDR3 is CAISLEGGNTEAFF. The CDR3 coding sequence is TGTGCCATCAGTTTAGAGGGTGGGAACACTGAAGCTTTCTTT.

This clonotype showed up many times. V and J are TRBV20-1 and TRBJ2-1; 10 nucleotides align to TRBD2. This CDR3 has 15 amino acids. Trimming cost V 3 bases and J 4 bases; bases outside gene matches: 6. The germline V gene encodes CDR1 DFQATT and CDR2 SNEGSKA (reference sequence). The CDR3 nucleotides read TGCAGTGCTAGTCCCCTAGCGGGAGAATACAATGAGCAGTTCTTC. Amino acid sequence: CSASPLAGEYNEQFF.

This clonotype was found a few times. This sequence joins TRBV7-3 and TRBJ2-1, with TRBD2 matching over 10 bases. The ends lost 1 base at V and 9 bases at J; junction bases unmatched: 9. The CDR3 has 16 residues. CDR1 SGHTA and CDR2 FQGTGA come from the germline V gene. DNA of the CDR3: TGTGCCAGCAGCTTAATCGGTAGCGGGAGGTTCGGTGAGCAGTTCTTC. Its translation is CASSLIGSGRFGEQFF. Using reference TRBV7-3 and TRBJ2-1 for the parts outside the CDR3, the full variable domain is GAGVSQTPSNKVTEKGKYVELRCDPISGHTALYWYRQSLGQGPEFLIYFQGTGAADDSGLPNDRFFAVRPEGSVSTLKIQRTERGDSAVYLCASSLIGSGRFGEQFFGPGTRLTVL.

Many counts were recorded for this clonotype. The genes are TRBV4-2 and TRBJ1-5; D not certain. Germline-derived CDR1 and CDR2 are LGHNA and YNFKEQ. V lost 1 base and J lost 4, with 11 bases in between. The CDR3 extends over 15 amino acids. CDR3 sequence reads: CASSQVEELNQPQHF. The CDR3 nucleotides read TGTGCCAGCAGCCAAGTTGAAGAACTGAATCAGCCCCAGCATTTT.

This clonotype showed up many times. The chain employs TRBV14 and TRBJ2-1; D might be TRBD1 (6 bases). Germline assignment: CDR1 SGHDN and CDR2 FVKESK. Trimming removed 0 bases from V and 5 bases from J, with 14 bases in between. This CDR3 region has 16 residues. CDR3 loop: CASSQEIFTGNNEQFF. The DNA for the CDR3 is TGTGCCAGCAGCCAAGAGATTTTTACAGGGAACAATGAGCAGTTCTTC. Using reference TRBV14 and TRBJ2-1 for the parts outside the CDR3, the full variable domain is EAGVTQFPSHSVIEKGQTVTLRCDPISGHDNLYWYRRVMGKEIKFLLHFVKESKQDESGMPNNRFLAERTGGTYSTLKVQPAELEDSGVYFCASSQEIFTGNNEQFFGPGTRLTVL.

This clonotype has a count of ten or more. The gene calls are TRBV20-1 and TRBJ1-2, with a weak D call TRBD1 (6 bases). CDR3 length: 12 residues. CDR1 is DFQATT, CDR2 SNEGSKA, per germline (reference sequence). CDR3 protein: CTVGGDYYGYTF. DNA of the CDR3: TGCACCGTGGGGGGCGACTACTATGGCTACACCTTC.

In this sample, this clonotype turned up many times. The chain couples TRBV18 to TRBJ2-7; no clear D gene. The CDR3 length is 15 residues. The germline V gene has CDR1 KGHSH and CDR2 LQKENI. The V end was cut by 1 base, the J end by 2 bases, with 12 bases between. The CDR3 sequence: CASSPQTSATYEQYF. The CDR3 nucleotides read TGTGCCAGCTCACCACAGACGAGCGCTACCTACGAGCAGTACTTC.

The table lists this clonotype with many counts. The chain joins TRBV29-1 to TRBJ1-4, with 8 bases lining up with TRBD1. J was trimmed by 5 bases and V by 7 bases; bases with no gene match: 6. The germline V gene encodes CDR1 SQVTM and CDR2 ANQGSEA. The CDR3 contains 13 residues. CDR3 loop: CSGRRDRNEKLFF. CDR3 in DNA: TGCAGCGGACGACGGGACAGGAATGAAAAACTGTTTTTT.

The chain combines TRBV6-2 or TRBV6-3 with TRBJ2-7, with D possibly being TRBD1 (6 bases). V shed 6 bases and J shed 0 bases, with 15 bases lying between them. The CDR3 is made up of 15 amino acids. CDR1 and CDR2 (germline): MNHEY, SVGEGT. The CDR3 loop reads CASRSGQRSSYEQYF. CDR3 sequence (DNA): TGTGCCAGCAGATCGGGACAAAGGAGCTCCTACGAGCAGTACTTC.

In regard to this clonotype: This may be a read error: a much more frequent sequence differs by one nucleotide. The rearrangement links TRBV11-1 to TRBJ1-5; D is unclear. This CDR3 region has 20 residues. Germline loops: CDR1 SGHAT, CDR2 FQDESV (reference sequence). The CDR3 sequence: CAGSLARWFDTGSTNQPQHF. The CDR3 coding sequence is TGTGCCGGCAGCTTAGCGCGTTGGTTCGACACGGGATCCACAAATCAGCCCCAGCATTTT.

This clonotype was counted once. CDR3 amino acids: CATADNRNTEAFF. For the CDR3, the DNA is TGTGCCACAGCGGATAACAGGAACACTGAAGCTTTCTTT. J is TRBJ1-1 and V is TRBV19; D gene uncertain. The CDR3 totals 13 residues. Germline CDR1 is LNHDA and CDR2 is SQIVND (reference sequence). V lost 10 bases to trimming and J lost 1 base, with 13 bases between them.

This clonotype was seen more than once but under ten times. V is TRBV19 and J is TRBJ2-1; 14 bases are shared with TRBD2. The CDR3 consists of 16 residues. CDR1 is LNHDA and CDR2 is SQIVND in the germline V gene (reference sequence). The J segment lost 8 bases and the V segment lost 4 bases, leaving 7 bases of the junction unmatched. The CDR3 is CASSNRGLAGVDEQFF. The CDR3 DNA is TGTGCCAGTAGTAACCGGGGACTAGCGGGAGTCGATGAGCAGTTCTTC. The whole variable domain, remainder taken from reference TRBV19 and TRBJ2-1, is DGGITQSPKYLFRKEGQNVTLSCEQNLNHDAMYWYRQDPGQGLRLIYYSQIVNDFQKGDIAEGYSVSREKKESFPLTVTSAQKNPTAFYLCASSNRGLAGVDEQFFGPGTRLTVL.

This clonotype was detected ten times or more. The V and J genes are TRBV20-1 and TRBJ2-7; no clear D gene. The germline V gene encodes CDR1 DFQATT and CDR2 SNEGSKA (reference sequence). The CDR3 is made up of 13 amino acids. V lost 2 bases to trimming and J lost 1 base, with 9 bases between them. CDR3 residues: CSARFDTSYEQYF. The DNA of the CDR3 is TGCAGTGCTAGATTTGACACATCCTACGAGCAGTACTTC.

In its sample, this clonotype was seen many times. This chain uses TRBV5-1 with TRBJ2-7; 9 positions match TRBD1. The CDR3 runs 15 residues. Germline V lookup: CDR1 SGHRS, CDR2 YFSETQ. The ends lost 4 bases at V and 5 bases at J; junction bases unmatched: 10. The CDR3 DNA reads TGCGCCAGCAGCCTTAGACAGGGGGGTACTAACGAGCAGTACTTC. It translates to CASSLRQGGTNEQYF.

This clonotype showed up many times. The J gene is TRBJ2-7, the V gene TRBV7-9, with 11 bases lining up with TRBD2. After removal of 4 bases from V and 2 bases from J, the junction contained 4 bases not matched to a gene. Germline assignment: CDR1 SEHNR and CDR2 FQNEAQ (reference sequence). CDR3 length: 15 residues. CDR3 protein: CASSSGTSGTYEQYF. CDR3 DNA sequence: TGTGCCAGCAGCTCCGGGACTAGCGGAACCTACGAGCAGTACTTC.